These 11 T cell receptor beta chains share one sample of origin, sequenced in a study of PD-L1 blockade in urothelial cancer. Sequencing used immunoSEQ multiplex PCR; TCRdb keeps in-frame clones, though not all of them. The data contain 45,000 to 60,000 clones, 87% of them singletons. Sequences were derived from PBMCs, sampled around atezolizumab (anti-PD-L1) treatment. These TCRs come from a man aged 55 to 70 with urothelial cancer.

The chain is built from TRBV5-5 and TRBJ1-1, with D possibly being TRBD1 (5 bases). The ends were cut back, 4 bases at V and 3 bases at J, with 22 bases in the middle. Germline V gene lookup returns CDR1 SGHKS and CDR2 YYEKEE (reference sequence). The CDR3 contains 17 residues. The CDR3 DNA follows: TGTGCCAGCAGCCCCGAGATCCCAACAGGACGGTACACTGAAGCTTTCTTT. Translated: CASSPEIPTGRYTEAFF.

The rearrangement joins TRBV6-6 to TRBJ2-7; D might be TRBD2 (5 bases). Trimming removed 6 bases from V and 0 bases from J, with 6 bases in between. The CDR3 has 12 amino acids. Germline V CDR1 and CDR2: MNHNY, SVGAGI (reference sequence). The CDR3 region has the DNA TGTGCCAGCAGGGGAGTCTCCTACGAGCAGTACTTC. It yields the protein CASRGVSYEQYF.

This chain links TRBV4-3 with TRBJ2-6, with TRBD2 as a possible D gene (5 bases). V was clipped by 3 bases and J by 0 bases, with 12 bases between them. This CDR3 is 17 amino acids long. Germline V lookup: CDR1 LGHNA, CDR2 YSLEER. DNA of the CDR3: TGCGCCAGCAGCCATCTATCGGGGTTCTCTGGGGCCAACGTCCTGACTTTC. Amino acid sequence: CASSHLSGFSGANVLTF.

This clone has just one count. The chain recombines TRBV5-1 with TRBJ2-2; perhaps TRBD1 as D (5 bases). V shed 4 bases and J shed 1 base, with 8 bases lying between them. CDR3 length equals 14 residues. Germline V CDR1 and CDR2: SGHRS, YFSETQ. The CDR3 coding sequence is TGCGCCAGCAGCCAGGGCATGAACACCGGGGAGCTGTTTTTT. Amino acids: CASSQGMNTGELFF. The full variable domain, in which reference TRBV5-1 and TRBJ2-2 provide the parts outside the CDR3, is KAGVTQTPRYLIKTRGQQVTLSCSPISGHRSVSWYQQTPGQGLQFLFEYFSETQRNKGNFPGRFSGRQFSNSRSEMNVSTLELGDSALYLCASSQGMNTGELFFGEGSRLTVL.

The V gene is TRBV7-9, the J gene TRBJ1-4, with TRBD1 identical over 9 bases. Germline lookup yields CDR1 SEHNR and CDR2 FQNEAQ (reference sequence). V lost 3 bases and J lost 4; bases outside the gene matches: 3. CDR3 length: 15 amino acids. The DNA for the CDR3 is TGTGCCAGCAGCTTGAGGGACAGGGATAATGAAAAACTGTTTTTT. This encodes CASSLRDRDNEKLFF.

There are a few counts of this clone. The V and J genes are TRBV14 and TRBJ2-7, with D perhaps TRBD1 (5 bases). Trimming shortened V by 4 bases and J by 2 bases, and 12 bases separated the two germline ends. The CDR3 spans 14 residues. The germline CDR1 and CDR2 sequences are SGHDN and FVKESK. CDR3 nucleotide sequence: TGTGCCAGCAGCCTACGACAGCATCCCTACGAGCAGTACTTC. Translation: CASSLRQHPYEQYF.

This chain connects TRBV2 to TRBJ1-2; 8 bases align to TRBD1. Germline V lookup: CDR1 SNHLY, CDR2 FYNNEI. The CDR3 covers 14 residues. The V and J ends lost 5 bases and 7 bases, in that order; junction bases with no gene match: 9. The CDR3 coding sequence is TGTGCCAGCAGTTCCGGACAGGGTGCGCGTGGCTACACCTTC. This codes for CASSSGQGARGYTF.

The chain is built from TRBV5-6 and TRBJ2-2; 8 bases map to TRBD1. The V segment lost 4 bases and the J segment 6 bases; nucleotides outside the gene matches: 8. CDR1 and CDR2 from the germline V gene are SGHDT and YYEEEE. CDR3 length equals 15 residues. The DNA of the CDR3 is TGTGCCAGCAGCGCCGGGACAGGATACCCCGGGGAGCTGTTTTTT. Protein: CASSAGTGYPGELFF.

The chain has TRBV9 and TRBJ1-2; 8 bases fit TRBD1. Germline CDR1 SGDLS, CDR2 YYNGEE. With 0 bases clipped from V and 6 bases from J, the junction kept 4 bases outside the gene matches. The CDR3 covers 14 residues. The CDR3 sequence: CASSVAGQAHGYTF. The CDR3 bases are TGTGCCAGCAGCGTAGCGGGACAGGCCCATGGCTACACCTTC. The full variable domain, rest sourced from reference TRBV9 and TRBJ1-2, is DSGVTQTPKHLITATGQRVTLRCSPRSGDLSVYWYQQSLDQGLQFLIQYYNGEERAKGNILERFSAQQFPDLHSELNLSSLELGDSALYFCASSVAGQAHGYTFGSGTRLTVV.

The V call is TRBV2, the J call TRBJ2-1; D possibly corresponds to TRBD1 (5 bases). CDR1 is SNHLY and CDR2 is FYNNEI in the germline V gene. Trimming shortened V by 6 bases and J by 5 bases, and 14 bases separated the two germline ends. This CDR3 comprises 14 residues. The CDR3 spells CASSSVQVNNEQFF. The CDR3 DNA reads as TGTGCCAGCAGCTCGGTACAGGTCAACAATGAGCAGTTCTTC.

The J gene is TRBJ2-3, the V gene TRBV5-1, with 8 bases fitting TRBD2. The V segment lost 4 bases and the J segment 0 bases; nucleotides outside the gene matches: 4. This CDR3 region has 15 residues. Germline CDR1 is SGHRS and CDR2 is YFSETQ. CDR3 in DNA: TGCGCCAGCAGCCCCGGGGGGGTTAGCACAGATACGCAGTATTTT. Protein: CASSPGGVSTDTQYF.